This T cell receptor beta chain was recorded in a study of blood T cell repertoires in COVID-19. From germline, CDR1 is KGHDR and CDR2 SFDVKD. This CDR3 contains 13 residues. V lost 4 bases to trimming and J lost 11 bases, with 13 bases between them. Seattle researchers signed up patients amid active infection and tracked them longitudinally. As originally analysed: Amplifying reference gene primers gave estimates of nucleated cell counts. Repertoires were generated with immunoSEQ multiplex PCR, while TCRdb's copy carries only in-frame clones and drops some. The DNA was the basis for D and trimming; V, J and clone size are from that table. The sample has some 360,000 clones, 80% to 90% seen once; the top ten hold roughly 2.1%.

Material: peripheral blood. This chain connects TRBV24-1 to TRBJ1-4, with unresolved D. The TCR was taken from a woman aged 55-70 years with COVID-19, enrolled during active disease. CDR3: CATSDQLSRKLFF. For the CDR3, the DNA is TGTGCCACCAGTGACCAATTAAGCCGGAAACTGTTTTTT.